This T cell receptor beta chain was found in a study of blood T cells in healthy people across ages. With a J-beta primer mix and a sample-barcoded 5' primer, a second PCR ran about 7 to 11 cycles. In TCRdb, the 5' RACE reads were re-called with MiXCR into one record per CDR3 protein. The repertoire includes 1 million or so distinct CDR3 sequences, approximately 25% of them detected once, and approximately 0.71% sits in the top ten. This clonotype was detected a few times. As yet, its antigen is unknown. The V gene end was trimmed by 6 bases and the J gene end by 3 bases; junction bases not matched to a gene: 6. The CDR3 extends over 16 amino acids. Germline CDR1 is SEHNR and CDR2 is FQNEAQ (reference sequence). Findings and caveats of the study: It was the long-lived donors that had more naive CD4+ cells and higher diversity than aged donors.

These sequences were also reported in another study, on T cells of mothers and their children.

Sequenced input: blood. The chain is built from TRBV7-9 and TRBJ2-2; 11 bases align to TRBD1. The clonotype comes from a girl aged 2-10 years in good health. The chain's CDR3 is CASRPGTGGHTGELFF. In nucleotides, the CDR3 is TGTGCCAGCAGGCCCGGGACAGGGGGTCACACCGGGGAGCTGTTTTTT.